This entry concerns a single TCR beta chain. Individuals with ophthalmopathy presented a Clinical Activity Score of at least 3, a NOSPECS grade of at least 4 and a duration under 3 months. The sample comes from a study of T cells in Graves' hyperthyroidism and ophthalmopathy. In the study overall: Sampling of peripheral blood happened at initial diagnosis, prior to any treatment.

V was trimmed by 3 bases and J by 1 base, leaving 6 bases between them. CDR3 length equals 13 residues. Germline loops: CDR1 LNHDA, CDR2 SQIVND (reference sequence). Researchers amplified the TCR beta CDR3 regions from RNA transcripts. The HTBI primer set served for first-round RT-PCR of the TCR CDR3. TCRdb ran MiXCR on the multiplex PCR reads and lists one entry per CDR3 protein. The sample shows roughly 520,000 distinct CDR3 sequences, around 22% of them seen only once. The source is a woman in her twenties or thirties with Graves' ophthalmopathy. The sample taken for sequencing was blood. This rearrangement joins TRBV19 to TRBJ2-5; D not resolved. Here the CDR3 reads CASSISSQETQYF. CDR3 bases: TGTGCCAGTAGTATTAGCTCCCAAGAGACCCAGTACTTC.